The rows below give T cell receptor beta chains drawn from one sample of a study of brain T cells in children with intractable seizures. The repertoire was sequenced with immunoSEQ multiplex PCR; TCRdb's copy has only in-frame clones and lacks some. Of some 41,000 clones in the sample, 90% were seen once. The specimen comprised peripheral blood, sampled at surgery. These receptors were obtained from a girl aged 2-10 years with tuberous sclerosis and intractable seizures. CDR3s include the opening cysteine and the closing phenylalanine or tryptophan. D genes are given only for firm matches. For some rows the clone size is stated as once, few or many, or as a class when expanded; others skip it.

d_call	v_call	clone_size	j_call	cdr3_aa	cdr3_nt
-	TRBV3-1/TRBV3-2	-	TRBJ1-3	CASSKGRGAHGNTIYF	TGTGCCAGCAGCAAAGGACGGGGAGCCCATGGAAACACCATATATTTT
-	TRBV24-1	-	TRBJ2-2	CATSRRARTGELFF	TGTGCCACCAGTCGCAGGGCGCGGACCGGGGAGCTGTTTTTT
TRBD1	TRBV27	-	TRBJ1-2	CASSLTGVAYGYTF	TGTGCCAGCAGTCTGACAGGGGTGGCCTATGGCTACACCTTC
TRBD1	TRBV29-1	-	TRBJ1-3	CSVLDRGFGNTIYF	TGCAGCGTTCTTGACAGGGGATTTGGAAACACCATATATTTT
-	TRBV9	-	TRBJ2-3	CASSVGTSSYTDTQYF	TGTGCCAGCAGCGTAGGAACTAGCAGCTACACAGATACGCAGTATTTT
TRBD1	TRBV5-5	-	TRBJ1-4	CASSYYRGELFF	TGTGCCAGCAGCTATTACAGGGGGGAACTGTTTTTT
TRBD1	TRBV6-4	-	TRBJ2-5	CASSTVLDRGREYRETQYF	TGTGCCAGCAGCACGGTACTGGACAGGGGGAGGGAGTATCGGGAGACCCAGTACTTC
TRBD1	TRBV27	-	TRBJ1-5	CASSLKSGQGNQPQHF	TGTGCCAGCAGTTTAAAGTCGGGACAGGGGAATCAGCCCCAGCATTTT
TRBD1	TRBV27	-	TRBJ2-2	CASRDRTNTGELFF	TGTGCCAGCAGGGACAGGACTAACACCGGGGAGCTGTTTTTT
-	TRBV5-1	-	TRBJ1-4	CASSPGATNEKLFF	TGCGCCAGCAGCCCCGGCGCAACTAATGAAAAACTGTTTTTT
-	TRBV10-2	-	TRBJ2-7	CASSETGREQYF	TGCGCCAGCAGTGAGACCGGGCGCGAGCAGTACTTC
TRBD1	TRBV18	-	TRBJ1-2	CASSPDRGQNGYTF	TGTGCCAGCTCACCGGACAGGGGACAAAATGGCTACACCTTC
-	TRBV27	few	TRBJ2-7	CASSLSNSPYEQYF	TGTGCCAGCAGTTTATCGAACAGCCCGTACGAGCAGTACTTC
-	TRBV19	-	TRBJ1-1	CASSIAVSGGEAFF	TGTGCCAGTAGTATAGCAGTGTCCGGCGGTGAAGCTTTCTTT
-	TRBV25-1	-	TRBJ2-3	CASSLAEPGRASTDTQYF	TGTGCCAGCAGTTTAGCGGAACCGGGACGGGCTAGCACAGATACGCAGTATTTT
TRBD1	TRBV18	-	TRBJ2-5	CASSLGTGGRETQYF	TGTGCCAGCTCACTTGGGACAGGGGGCCGAGAGACCCAGTACTTC
TRBD2	TRBV3-1/TRBV3-2	-	TRBJ2-5	CASSLAGGPEETQYF	TGTGCCAGCAGCCTAGCGGGGGGGCCGGAGGAGACCCAGTACTTC
-	TRBV3-1/TRBV3-2	-	TRBJ1-2	CASSPTGTPLRGYTF	TGTGCCAGCAGCCCGACGGGGACGCCCCTTCGCGGCTACACCTTC
-	TRBV4-1	-	TRBJ1-2	CASSQRWTEDGYTF	TGCGCCAGCAGCCAAAGGTGGACTGAGGATGGCTACACCTTC
-	TRBV18	-	TRBJ1-4	CASSPIQTNEKLFF	TGTGCCAGCTCACCGATTCAGACTAATGAAAAACTGTTTTTT
TRBD1	TRBV12-5	-	TRBJ1-5	CASGLDRGQPQHF	TGTGCTAGTGGTTTGGACAGGGGTCAGCCCCAGCATTTT
-	TRBV6-5	-	TRBJ2-2	CASRWDITGELFF	TGTGCCAGCAGGTGGGACATTACCGGGGAGCTGTTTTTT
-	TRBV7-3	-	TRBJ2-3	CASSLDGGAPGGTQYF	TGTGCCAGCAGCTTAGATGGCGGGGCGCCAGGGGGGACGCAGTATTTT
-	TRBV18	once	TRBJ1-2	CASSPPTGFANYGYTF	TGTGCCAGCTCACCCCCGACAGGCTTCGCTAACTATGGCTACACCTTC
TRBD1	TRBV2	-	TRBJ2-3	CASSEAQGADTQYF	TGTGCCAGCAGTGAAGCACAGGGGGCAGATACGCAGTATTTT
-	TRBV7-3	-	TRBJ1-1	CASSPKSGTEAFF	TGTGCCAGCAGCCCGAAATCGGGTACTGAAGCTTTCTTT
-	TRBV21-1	-	TRBJ1-4	CASSKGGTGVLEKLFF	TGTGCCAGCAGCAAAGGCGGGACAGGGGTTTTAGAAAAACTGTTTTTT
TRBD2	TRBV5-1	-	TRBJ2-5	CASSPLGLAAQETQYF	TGCGCCAGCAGCCCCCTGGGACTAGCCGCCCAAGAGACCCAGTACTTC
-	TRBV7-9	few	TRBJ1-2	CASSLVEAGPYGYTF	TGTGCCAGCAGCTTAGTCGAGGCCGGCCCTTATGGCTACACCTTC
-	TRBV7-9	-	TRBJ2-3	CASSHSSTDTQYF	TGTGCCAGCAGCCATTCTAGCACAGATACGCAGTATTTT
-	TRBV6-5	-	TRBJ1-1	CASSRARTENTEAFF	TGTGCCAGCAGTAGGGCACGGACTGAGAACACTGAAGCTTTCTTT
TRBD2	TRBV5-1	-	TRBJ2-1	CASSLVVLAGVDNEQFF	TGCGCCAGCAGCTTGGTCGTACTAGCGGGGGTGGACAATGAGCAGTTCTTC
-	TRBV11-2	-	TRBJ2-1	CASSLDMASFIHEQFF	TGTGCCAGCAGCTTAGATATGGCTAGCTTTATCCATGAGCAGTTCTTC
TRBD1	TRBV30	-	TRBJ1-2	CAWRPGQTSANYGYTF	TGTGCCTGGAGACCGGGACAGACGTCAGCTAACTATGGCTACACCTTC
-	TRBV19	-	TRBJ2-1	CASSLGIEGLDNEQFF	TGTGCCAGTAGCCTAGGTATCGAGGGGTTGGACAATGAGCAGTTCTTC
-	TRBV19	-	TRBJ1-6	CASSIDHPKNSPLHF	TGTGCCAGTAGTATAGATCATCCGAAAAATTCACCCCTCCACTTT
-	TRBV7-9	-	TRBJ1-2	CASSPSRVPGSTNYGYTF	TGTGCCAGCAGCCCTAGTCGGGTGCCGGGATCTACTAACTATGGCTACACCTTC